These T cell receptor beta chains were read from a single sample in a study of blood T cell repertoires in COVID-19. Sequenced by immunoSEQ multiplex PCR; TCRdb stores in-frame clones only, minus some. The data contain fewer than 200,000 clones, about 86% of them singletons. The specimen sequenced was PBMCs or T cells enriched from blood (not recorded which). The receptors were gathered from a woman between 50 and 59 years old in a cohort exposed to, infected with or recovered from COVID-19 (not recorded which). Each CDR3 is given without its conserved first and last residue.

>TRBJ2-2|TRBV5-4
ASSGRDKSTGELF
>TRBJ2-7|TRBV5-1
ASNSADYEQY
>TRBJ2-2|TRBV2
ASRLGRSTGELF
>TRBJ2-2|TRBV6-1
ASSEGTGGLFGELF
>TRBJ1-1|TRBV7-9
ASSSATGGNTEAF
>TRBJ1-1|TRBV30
AWLHTGSAEAF
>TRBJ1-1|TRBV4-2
ASSQEVRNTEAF
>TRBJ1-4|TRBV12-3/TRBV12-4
ASNMGAERKLF
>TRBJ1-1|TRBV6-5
ASSSDRGPTEAF
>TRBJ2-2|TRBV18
ASSPRTSGGTNTGELF
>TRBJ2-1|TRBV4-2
ASSQGTGTSGRGHNEQF
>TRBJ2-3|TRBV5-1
ASSPGTVSTDTQY
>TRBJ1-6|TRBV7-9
ASTWTGNNSPLH
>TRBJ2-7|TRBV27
ASSFARGGYEQY
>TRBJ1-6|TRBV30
AWAHGQRNSPLH
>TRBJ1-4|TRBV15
ATSREMDRGNEKLF
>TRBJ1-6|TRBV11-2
ASSRTGENSPLH
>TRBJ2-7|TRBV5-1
ASKVDIGTYEQY
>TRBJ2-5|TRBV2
ASSSEELAGAETQY
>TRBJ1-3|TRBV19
ASNGRPGSGNTIY
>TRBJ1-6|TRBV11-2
ASSFSGGSPLH
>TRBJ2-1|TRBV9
ASSVAWGDSSYNEQF
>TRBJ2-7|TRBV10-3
AISGPGGPEQY
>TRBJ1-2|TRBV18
ASSPLGVGTGYT
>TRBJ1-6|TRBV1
TSSQGRGPSSYNSPLH
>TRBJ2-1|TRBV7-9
ASSLNGGFDEQF
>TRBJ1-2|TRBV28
ASSLLGAVQANYGYT
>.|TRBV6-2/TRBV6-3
ASSYRSNYRDSNQPQY
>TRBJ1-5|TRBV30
AWRNHDSNQPQH
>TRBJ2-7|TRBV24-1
ATSDGDSSYEQY
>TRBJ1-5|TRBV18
ASSLGRGSNQPQH
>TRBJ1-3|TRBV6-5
ASRPGTARNTIY
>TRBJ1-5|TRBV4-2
ASSQEAGQYSNQPQH
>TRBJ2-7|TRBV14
ASSFRLDSYEQY
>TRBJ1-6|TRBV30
AWSTGQDNSPLH
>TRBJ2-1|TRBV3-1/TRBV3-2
ASSQEGSSYNEQF
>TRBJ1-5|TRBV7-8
ASSYGTASNQPQH
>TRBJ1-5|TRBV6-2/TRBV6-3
ASSLGQGFRQPQH
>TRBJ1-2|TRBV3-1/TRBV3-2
ASSQALQAVFVYT
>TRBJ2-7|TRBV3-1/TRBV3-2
ASSPPSGGTYEQY
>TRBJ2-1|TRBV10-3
AISEGRGGEQF
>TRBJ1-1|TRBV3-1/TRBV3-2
ASSYRAGGPEAF
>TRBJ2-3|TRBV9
ASSVGSSGGTTDTQY
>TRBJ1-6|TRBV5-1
ASSLGTGVGNSPLH
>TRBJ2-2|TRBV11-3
ASSGGDLALSTGELF
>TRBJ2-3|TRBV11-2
ASSPGVAAFTDTQY